The 3 T cell receptor beta chains reported below all come from one sample, sequenced in a study of cytomegalovirus exposure and HLA in healthy donors. TCRdb's copy holds only in-frame clones and misses some; the assay was immunoSEQ multiplex PCR. Of about 73,000 clones listed, roughly 96% are singletons. The specimen was PBMCs. Receptor source: a man aged 18-30 years in good health and CMV-seronegative.

The chain combines TRBV28 with TRBJ1-1; D is perhaps TRBD1 (5 bases). The CDR3 is 13 amino acids. V lost 4 bases and J lost 6, with 12 bases in between. The germline V gene encodes CDR1 MDHEN and CDR2 SYDVKM. CDR3 protein: CASSSRWGAEAFF. In DNA, the CDR3 is TGTGCCAGCAGTTCCCGGTGGGGGGCTGAAGCTTTCTTT. Looking up the rest from reference TRBV28 and TRBJ1-1 gives the full variable domain: DVKVTQSSRYLVKRTGEKVFLECVQDMDHENMFWYRQDPGLGLRLIYFSYDVKMKEKGDIPEGYSVSREKKERFSLILESASTNQTSMYLCASSSRWGAEAFFGQGTRLTVV.

This chain connects TRBV6-4 to TRBJ2-3; 8 nucleotides line up with TRBD2. Losses at the gene ends were 2 bases for V and 5 bases for J; bases not matched to a gene: 6. The CDR3 extends over 15 amino acids. The germline CDR1 and CDR2 sequences are MRHNA and SNTAGT. This chain's CDR3 is CASSDPGLAQDTQYF. The CDR3 DNA follows: TGTGCCAGCAGTGACCCAGGACTAGCTCAAGATACGCAGTATTTT.

The chain is built from TRBV6-1 and TRBJ2-7; weak D call: TRBD1 (6 bases). The CDR3 is 14 amino acids. The V end lost 8 bases, the J end lost 6 bases, and 20 bases lay between the germline ends. Germline V gene sequence: CDR1 MNHNS, CDR2 SASEGT. The CDR3 loop reads CASFRSRGLSEQYF. CDR3 DNA sequence: TGTGCCAGCTTTCGTTCCAGGGGCCTCTCCGAGCAGTACTTC.